The T cell receptor beta chain under discussion was sequenced for a study of vaccination effects on CD4 cells after COVID-19. Study-wide context: Two-dose vaccination with either BNT162b2 or mRNA-1273 was given to the participants.

The ViraFEST assay expanded antigen-specific CD4+ T cells with viral peptide pools before sequencing. After less than 11 days in culture, the CD4+ T cells were isolated. Nobody among the vaccine recipients had prior SARS-CoV-2 infection (nucleocapsid antibodies were negative). A few million PBMC per well were cultured with approximately 9 IU/ml IL-2 and roughly 11 ug/ml peptides. Comment on this clone: As yet, its antigen is unknown.

CDR3 size: 16 residues. J was trimmed by 4 bases and V by 4 bases; bases with no gene match: 7. Germline V CDR1 and CDR2: MNHEY, SVGAGI. Study outcomes and limitations: Marked clonal contraction was seen late after vaccination (in both infection- and vaccine-induced clones). Few convalescent patients were studied, and early post-infection samples were lacking.

TCRdb's table, derived via immunoSEQ multiplex PCR, lists solely in-frame clones and lacks some. The sample consists of more than 40,000 clones, around 78% of them appearing once. Sequences were derived from CD4+ T cells from PBMCs cultured with SARS-CoV-2 spike peptides, sampled before COVID-19 vaccination. The chain combines TRBV6-5 with TRBJ1-4; 9 positions match TRBD1. This clonotype was obtained from a human donor who received a COVID-19 vaccine. CDR3 in amino acids: CASSLPTGGRNEKLFF. Here the CDR3 DNA reads TGTGCCAGCAGTTTACCTACAGGGGGCCGTAATGAAAAACTGTTTTTT.